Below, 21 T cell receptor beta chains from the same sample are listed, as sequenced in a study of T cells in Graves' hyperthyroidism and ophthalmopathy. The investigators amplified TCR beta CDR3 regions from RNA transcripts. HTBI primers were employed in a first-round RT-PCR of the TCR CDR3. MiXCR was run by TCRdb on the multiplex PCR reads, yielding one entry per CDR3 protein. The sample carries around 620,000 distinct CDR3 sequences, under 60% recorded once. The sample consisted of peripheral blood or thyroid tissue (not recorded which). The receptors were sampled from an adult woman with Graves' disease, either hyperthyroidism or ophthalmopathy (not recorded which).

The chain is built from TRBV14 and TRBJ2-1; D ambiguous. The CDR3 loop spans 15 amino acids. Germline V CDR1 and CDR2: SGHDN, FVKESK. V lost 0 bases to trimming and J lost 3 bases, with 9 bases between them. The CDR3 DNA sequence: TGTGCCAGCAGCCAAGACCGGGCACTCTACAATGAGCAGTTCTTC. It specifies CASSQDRALYNEQFF.

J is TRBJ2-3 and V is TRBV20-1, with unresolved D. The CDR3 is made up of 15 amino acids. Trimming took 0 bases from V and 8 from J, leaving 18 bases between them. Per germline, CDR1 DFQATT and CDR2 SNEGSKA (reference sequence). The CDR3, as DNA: TGCAGTGCTAGAGATCTCAGTATGGAATCGGGTACGCAGTATTTT. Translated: CSARDLSMESGTQYF.

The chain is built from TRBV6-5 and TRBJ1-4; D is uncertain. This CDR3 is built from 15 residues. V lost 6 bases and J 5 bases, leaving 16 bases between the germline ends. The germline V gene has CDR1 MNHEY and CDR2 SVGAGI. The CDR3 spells CASSTPRRGNEKLFF. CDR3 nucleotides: TGTGCCAGCAGCACCCCCCGGCGGGGAAATGAAAAACTGTTTTTT.

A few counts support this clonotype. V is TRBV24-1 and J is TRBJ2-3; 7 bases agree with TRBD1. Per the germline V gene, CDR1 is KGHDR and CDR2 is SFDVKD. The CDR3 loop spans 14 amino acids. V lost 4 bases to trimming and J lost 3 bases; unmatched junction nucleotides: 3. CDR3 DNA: TGTGCCACCAGTGACCCGACAGGGACAGATACGCAGTATTTT. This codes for CATSDPTGTDTQYF.

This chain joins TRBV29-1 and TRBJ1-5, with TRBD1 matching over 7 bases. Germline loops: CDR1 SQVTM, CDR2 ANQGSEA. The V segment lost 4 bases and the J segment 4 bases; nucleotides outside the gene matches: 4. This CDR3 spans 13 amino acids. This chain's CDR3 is CSVGQGRNQPQHF. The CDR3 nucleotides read TGCAGCGTTGGACAGGGTCGAAATCAGCCCCAGCATTTT.

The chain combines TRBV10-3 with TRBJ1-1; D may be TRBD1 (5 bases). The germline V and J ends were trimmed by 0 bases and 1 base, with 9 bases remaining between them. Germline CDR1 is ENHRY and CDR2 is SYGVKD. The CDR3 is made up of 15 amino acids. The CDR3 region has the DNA TGTGCCATCAGTGAGTCCCGACAGACGAACACTGAAGCTTTCTTT. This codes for CAISESRQTNTEAFF.

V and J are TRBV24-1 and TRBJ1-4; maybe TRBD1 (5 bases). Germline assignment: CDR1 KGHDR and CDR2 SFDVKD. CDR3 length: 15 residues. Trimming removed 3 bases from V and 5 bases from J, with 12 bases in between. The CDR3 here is CATSDTTAGNEKLFF. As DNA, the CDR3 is TGTGCCACCAGTGATACGACAGCGGGGAATGAAAAACTGTTTTTT.

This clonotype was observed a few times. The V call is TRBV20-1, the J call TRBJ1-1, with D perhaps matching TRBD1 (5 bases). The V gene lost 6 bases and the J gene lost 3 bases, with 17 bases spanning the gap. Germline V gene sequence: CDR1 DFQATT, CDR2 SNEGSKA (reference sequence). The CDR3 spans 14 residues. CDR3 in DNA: TGCAGTGCGGTTCTGGGGCGTGGGGACACTGAAGCTTTCTTT. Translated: CSAVLGRGDTEAFF.

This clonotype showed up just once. The CDR3 sequence is CASSSFYTEAFF. CDR3 nucleotide sequence: TGTGCCAGCAGCAGCTTTTACACTGAAGCTTTCTTT. The chain combines TRBV9 with TRBJ1-1; the D is unclear. V was clipped by 4 bases and J by 3 bases, with 7 bases between them. The CDR3 extends over 12 amino acids. Germline CDR1 reads SGDLS; CDR2 reads YYNGEE.

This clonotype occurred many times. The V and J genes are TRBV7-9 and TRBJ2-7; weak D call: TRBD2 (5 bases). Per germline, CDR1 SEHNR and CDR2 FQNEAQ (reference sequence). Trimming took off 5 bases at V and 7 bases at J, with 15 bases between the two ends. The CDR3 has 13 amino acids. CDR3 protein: CASSKPGGREQYF. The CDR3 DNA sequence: TGTGCCAGCAGCAAGCCTGGAGGCCGGGAGCAGTACTTC.

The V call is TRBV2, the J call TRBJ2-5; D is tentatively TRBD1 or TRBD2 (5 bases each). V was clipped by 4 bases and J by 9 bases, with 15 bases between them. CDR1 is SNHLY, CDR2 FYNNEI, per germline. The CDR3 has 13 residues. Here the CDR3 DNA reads TGTGCCAGCAGTGCTGGGACGGGTCAGCCCCAGTACTTC. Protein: CASSAGTGQPQYF.

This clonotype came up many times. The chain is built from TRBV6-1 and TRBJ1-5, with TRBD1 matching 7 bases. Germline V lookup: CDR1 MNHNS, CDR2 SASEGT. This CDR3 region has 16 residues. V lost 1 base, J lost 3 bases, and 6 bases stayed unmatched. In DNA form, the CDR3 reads TGTGCCAGCAGTGAAGGGACAGGAGGAGACAATCAGCCCCAGCATTTT. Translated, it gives CASSEGTGGDNQPQHF.

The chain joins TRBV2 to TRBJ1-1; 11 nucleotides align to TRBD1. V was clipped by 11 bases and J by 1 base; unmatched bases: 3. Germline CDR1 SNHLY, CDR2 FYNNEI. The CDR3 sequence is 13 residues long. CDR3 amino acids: CAGTGGRNTEAFF. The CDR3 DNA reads TGTGCCGGGACAGGGGGTAGGAACACTGAAGCTTTCTTT.

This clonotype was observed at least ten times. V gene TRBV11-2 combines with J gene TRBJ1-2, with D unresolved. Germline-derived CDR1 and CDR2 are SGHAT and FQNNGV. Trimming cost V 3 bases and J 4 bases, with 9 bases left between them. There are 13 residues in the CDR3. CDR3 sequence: CASSFLRFYGYTF. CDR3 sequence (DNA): TGTGCCAGCAGCTTTTTGAGGTTCTATGGCTACACCTTC.

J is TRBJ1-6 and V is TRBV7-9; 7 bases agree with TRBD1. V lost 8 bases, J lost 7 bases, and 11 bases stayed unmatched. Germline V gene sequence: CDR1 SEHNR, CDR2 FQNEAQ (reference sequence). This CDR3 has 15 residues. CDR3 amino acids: CASAPPGQTNSPLHF. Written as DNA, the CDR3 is TGTGCCAGCGCGCCCCCGGGACAGACAAATTCACCCCTCCACTTT.

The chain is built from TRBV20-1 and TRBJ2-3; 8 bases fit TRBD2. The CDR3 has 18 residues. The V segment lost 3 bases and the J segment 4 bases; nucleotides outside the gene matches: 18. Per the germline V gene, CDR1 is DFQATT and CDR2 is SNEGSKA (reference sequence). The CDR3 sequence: CSARSGFRREGRADTQYF. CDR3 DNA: TGCAGTGCTAGGTCGGGCTTTCGTCGGGAGGGCCGTGCAGATACGCAGTATTTT.

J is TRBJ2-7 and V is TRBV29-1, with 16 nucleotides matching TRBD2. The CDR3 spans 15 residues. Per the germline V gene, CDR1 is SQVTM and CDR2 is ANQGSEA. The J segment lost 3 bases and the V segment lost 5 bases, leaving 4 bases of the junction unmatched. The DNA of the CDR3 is TGCAGCGTTTCGGGACTAGCGGGAGGGGTCTACGAGCAGTACTTC. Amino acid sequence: CSVSGLAGGVYEQYF.

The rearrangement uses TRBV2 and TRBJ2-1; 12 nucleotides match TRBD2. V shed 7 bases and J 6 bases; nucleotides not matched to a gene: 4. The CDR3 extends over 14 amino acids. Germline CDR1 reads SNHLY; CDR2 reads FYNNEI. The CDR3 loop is CASNPGLAGNEQFF. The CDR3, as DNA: TGTGCCAGCAACCCGGGACTAGCGGGCAATGAGCAGTTCTTC. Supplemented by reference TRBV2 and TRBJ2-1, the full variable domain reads EPEVTQTPSHQVTQMGQEVILRCVPISNHLYFYWYRQILGQKVEFLVSFYNNEISEKSEIFDDQFSVERPDGSNFTLKIRSTKLEDSAMYFCASNPGLAGNEQFFGPGTRLTVL.

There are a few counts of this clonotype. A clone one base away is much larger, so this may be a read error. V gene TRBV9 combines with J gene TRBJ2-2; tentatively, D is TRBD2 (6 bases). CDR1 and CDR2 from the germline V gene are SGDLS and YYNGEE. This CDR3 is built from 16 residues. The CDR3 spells CASSVVAGLNTGELSF. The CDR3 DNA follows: TGTGCCAGCAGCGTAGTTGCGGGGCTGAACACCGGGGAGCTGTCTTTT.

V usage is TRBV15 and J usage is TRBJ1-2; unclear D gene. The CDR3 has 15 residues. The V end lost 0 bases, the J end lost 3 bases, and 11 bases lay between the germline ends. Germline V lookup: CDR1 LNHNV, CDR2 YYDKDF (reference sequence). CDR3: CATSRDREGHYGYTF. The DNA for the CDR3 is TGTGCCACCAGCAGAGATCGGGAAGGGCACTATGGCTACACCTTC.

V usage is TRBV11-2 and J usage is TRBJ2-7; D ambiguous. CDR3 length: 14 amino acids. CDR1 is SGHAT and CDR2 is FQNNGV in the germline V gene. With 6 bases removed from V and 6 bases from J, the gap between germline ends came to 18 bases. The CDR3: CASRIPGTVSEQYF. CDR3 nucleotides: TGTGCCAGCAGGATCCCGGGCACAGTTAGCGAGCAGTACTTC.